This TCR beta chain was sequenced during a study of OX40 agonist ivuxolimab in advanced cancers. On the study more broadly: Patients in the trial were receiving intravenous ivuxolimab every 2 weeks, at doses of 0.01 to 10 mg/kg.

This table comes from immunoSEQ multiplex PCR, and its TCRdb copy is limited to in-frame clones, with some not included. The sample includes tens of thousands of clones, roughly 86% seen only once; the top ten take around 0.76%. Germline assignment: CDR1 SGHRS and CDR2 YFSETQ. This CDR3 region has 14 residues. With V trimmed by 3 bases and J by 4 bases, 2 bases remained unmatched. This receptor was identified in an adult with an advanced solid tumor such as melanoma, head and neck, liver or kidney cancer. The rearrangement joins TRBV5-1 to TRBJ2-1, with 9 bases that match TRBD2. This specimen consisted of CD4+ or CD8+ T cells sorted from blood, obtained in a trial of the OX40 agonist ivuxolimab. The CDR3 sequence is CASSYLAGYNEQFF. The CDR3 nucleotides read TGCGCCAGCAGCTATCTAGCGGGATACAATGAGCAGTTCTTC.